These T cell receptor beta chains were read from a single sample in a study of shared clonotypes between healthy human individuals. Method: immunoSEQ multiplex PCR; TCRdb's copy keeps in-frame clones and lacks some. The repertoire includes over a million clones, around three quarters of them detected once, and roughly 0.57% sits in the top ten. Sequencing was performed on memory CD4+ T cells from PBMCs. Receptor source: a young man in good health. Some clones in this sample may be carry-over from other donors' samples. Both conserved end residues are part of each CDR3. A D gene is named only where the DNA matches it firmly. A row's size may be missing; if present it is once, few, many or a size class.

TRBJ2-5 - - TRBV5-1 TGCGCCAGCAGCCCCCAGGCCCAAGAGACCCAGTACTTC CASSPQAQETQYF
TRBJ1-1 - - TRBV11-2 TGTGCCAGCAGCTCAGGGTACACTGAAGCTTTCTTT CASSSGYTEAFF
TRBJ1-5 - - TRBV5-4 TGTGCCAGCAGCTTGGGGGGTGGTCAGCCCCAGCATTTT CASSLGGGQPQHF
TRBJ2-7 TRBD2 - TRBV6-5 TGTGCCAGCAGTTACTCCCCTAGCGGGATTACCTACGAGCAGTACTTC CASSYSPSGITYEQYF
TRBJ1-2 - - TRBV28 TGTGCCAGCAGTTCGTCGACAGGTTATATCATCTATGGCTACACCTTC CASSSSTGYIIYGYTF
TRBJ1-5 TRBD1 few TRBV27 TGTGCCAGCAGTTTATCATCCCGGACAGGGGCCAATCAGCCCCAGCATTTT CASSLSSRTGANQPQHF
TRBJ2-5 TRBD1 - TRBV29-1 TGCAGCGTTAGGACAGGGACGGGAGAGACCCAGTACTTC CSVRTGTGETQYF
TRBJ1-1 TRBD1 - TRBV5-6 TGTGCCAGCAGCTTTTCGGGACAGGGGGATGTTGAAGCTTTCTTT CASSFSGQGDVEAFF
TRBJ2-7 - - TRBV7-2 TGTGCCAGCAGTCTCCTTTACGAGCAGTACTTC CASSLLYEQYF
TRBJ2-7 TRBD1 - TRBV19 TGTGCCAGCAGCACAGGGGGTGGCTCCTACGAGCAGTACTTC CASSTGGGSYEQYF
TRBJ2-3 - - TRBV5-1 TGCGCCAGCAGTCAGACAGATACGCAGTATTTT CASSQTDTQYF
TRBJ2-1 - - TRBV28 TGTGCCAGCAGTCGCCCGGCGCTAGCTTACAATGAGCAGTTCTTC CASSRPALAYNEQFF
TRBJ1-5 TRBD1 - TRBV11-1 TGTGCCAGCAGCGCCGGGACAGGGCTTCATCAGCCCCAGCATTTT CASSAGTGLHQPQHF
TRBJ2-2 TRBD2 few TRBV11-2 TGTGCCAGCAGCTTCACTAGCGGGAGTAACACCGGGGAGCTGTTTTTT CASSFTSGSNTGELFF
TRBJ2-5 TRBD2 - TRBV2 TGTGCCAGCAGTGTCCTAGCGGGACTCCAAGAGACCCAGTACTTC CASSVLAGLQETQYF
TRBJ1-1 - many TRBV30 TGTGCCTGGAGCCGGGACGGTTTGAACACTGAAGCTTTCTTT CAWSRDGLNTEAFF
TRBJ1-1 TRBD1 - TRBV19 TGTGCCAGTAGTATTGGGACAGGGGGAGAAGCTTTCTTT CASSIGTGGEAFF
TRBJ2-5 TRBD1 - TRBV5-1 TGCGCCAGCAGCTTGGGACAGGGGAGGCCGTACCAAGAGACCCAGTACTTC CASSLGQGRPYQETQYF